Included here is one TCR beta chain sequence, with context. 60 Vbeta and 13 Jbeta primers were used in PCR. This table comes from immunoSEQ multiplex PCR, and its TCRdb copy is limited to in-frame clones, with some not included. The table records approximately 190,000 clones, under 70% of them present only once. This record comes from a study of cytomegalovirus exposure and HLA in healthy donors. Germline-derived CDR1 and CDR2 are SQVTM and ANQGSEA. Trimming pared 3 bases from V and 5 bases from J, leaving 7 bases between. This CDR3 spans 11 amino acids. Sequencing used PBMCs. The gene calls are TRBV29-1 and TRBJ1-2; D is ambiguous. The clonotype comes from a man in his forties in good health and CMV-seropositive. The CDR3 region is CSVDRTYGYTF. The CDR3 DNA follows: TGCAGCGTTGACAGGACTTATGGCTACACCTTC.